This is a list of T cell receptor beta chains from one sample in a study of blood T cell repertoires in COVID-19. Produced via immunoSEQ multiplex PCR; TCRdb's table is partial and in-frame only. The profile shows some 300,000 clones, just under 90% of them singletons. Sequenced: PBMCs or T cells enriched from blood (not recorded which). Receptors originate from a woman between 25 and 40 years old who had recovered from COVID-19. Both conserved end residues are part of each CDR3. The D gene is left open where the match is weak. Clone size is stated in some rows and not others, as once, few, many or a class when expanded.

abundance: few
j_gene: TRBJ1-3
v_gene: TRBV19
d_gene: .
CDR3aa: CASSRQRQSSGNTIYF
CDR3nt: TGTGCCAGTAGCCGCCAAAGACAGAGCTCTGGAAACACCATATATTTT

abundance: .
j_gene: TRBJ1-2
v_gene: TRBV19
d_gene: .
CDR3aa: CASSTRDTYGYTF
CDR3nt: TGTGCCAGTAGTACCCGGGACACCTATGGCTACACCTTC

abundance: .
j_gene: TRBJ2-3
v_gene: TRBV19
d_gene: .
CDR3aa: CASSMVRGADTQYF
CDR3nt: TGTGCCAGTAGTATGGTCAGGGGGGCAGATACGCAGTATTTT

abundance: once
j_gene: TRBJ2-3
v_gene: TRBV18
d_gene: .
CDR3aa: CASSPPTGEDTQYF
CDR3nt: TGTGCCAGCTCACCACCGACAGGCGAAGATACGCAGTATTTT

abundance: .
j_gene: TRBJ1-6
v_gene: TRBV6-5
d_gene: TRBD1
CDR3aa: CASSYSGTGPLHF
CDR3nt: TGTGCCAGCAGTTACTCCGGGACAGGGCCCCTCCACTTT

abundance: .
j_gene: TRBJ1-1
v_gene: TRBV6-5
d_gene: .
CDR3aa: CASRAEVGTEAFF
CDR3nt: TGTGCCAGCAGGGCTGAGGTTGGTACTGAAGCTTTCTTT

abundance: once
j_gene: TRBJ2-1
v_gene: TRBV5-6
d_gene: .
CDR3aa: CASSPLGIYNEQFF
CDR3nt: TGTGCCAGCAGCCCACTGGGCATCTACAATGAGCAGTTCTTC

abundance: few
j_gene: TRBJ2-7
v_gene: TRBV3-1/TRBV3-2
d_gene: .
CDR3aa: CASSIRRGGGYEQYF
CDR3nt: TGTGCCAGCAGCATCAGACGCGGGGGCGGCTACGAGCAGTACTTC

abundance: .
j_gene: TRBJ2-7
v_gene: TRBV9
d_gene: .
CDR3aa: CASSVDLSGEQYF
CDR3nt: TGTGCCAGCAGCGTAGACCTCTCGGGCGAGCAGTACTTC

abundance: .
j_gene: TRBJ1-2
v_gene: TRBV4-3
d_gene: .
CDR3aa: CASSQGPRGASYGYTF
CDR3nt: TGCGCCAGCAGCCAAGGACCCCGGGGAGCGTCCTATGGCTACACCTTC

abundance: .
j_gene: TRBJ2-7
v_gene: TRBV28
d_gene: TRBD2
CDR3aa: CASSIWGRSGAHEQYF
CDR3nt: TGTGCCAGCAGTATATGGGGGAGGAGCGGGGCCCACGAGCAGTACTTC

abundance: .
j_gene: TRBJ2-1
v_gene: TRBV4-1
d_gene: TRBD1
CDR3aa: CASSHRQGLVGRGSYNEQFF
CDR3nt: TGCGCCAGCAGCCATCGACAGGGTCTGGTGGGAAGGGGCTCCTACAATGAGCAGTTCTTC

abundance: few
j_gene: TRBJ1-2
v_gene: TRBV7-9
d_gene: .
CDR3aa: CASSSSRGTSNYGYTF
CDR3nt: TGTGCCAGCAGCTCGTCGCGGGGAACATCGAACTATGGCTACACCTTC

abundance: once
j_gene: TRBJ1-3
v_gene: TRBV5-1
d_gene: .
CDR3aa: CASSLVGFSGNTIYF
CDR3nt: TGCGCCAGCAGCTTGGTGGGCTTCTCTGGAAACACCATATATTTT

abundance: .
j_gene: TRBJ2-1
v_gene: TRBV7-9
d_gene: .
CDR3aa: CASSPTRLIEQFF
CDR3nt: TGTGCCAGCAGCCCAACTCGACTGATTGAGCAGTTCTTC

abundance: .
j_gene: TRBJ2-2
v_gene: TRBV4-1
d_gene: TRBD2
CDR3aa: CASSQPKPTSGIKNTGELFF
CDR3nt: TGCGCCAGCAGCCAACCCAAACCGACTAGCGGGATTAAGAACACCGGGGAGCTGTTTTTT

abundance: .
j_gene: TRBJ1-1
v_gene: TRBV14
d_gene: .
CDR3aa: CASSPLGIGTEAFF
CDR3nt: TGTGCCAGCAGCCCTCTCGGGATCGGCACTGAAGCTTTCTTT

abundance: few
j_gene: TRBJ2-1
v_gene: TRBV29-1
d_gene: .
CDR3aa: CSVYITRNEQFF
CDR3nt: TGCAGCGTGTATATAACACGCAATGAGCAGTTCTTC

abundance: .
j_gene: TRBJ2-2
v_gene: TRBV12-3/TRBV12-4
d_gene: .
CDR3aa: CASSPHNTGELFF
CDR3nt: TGTGCCAGCAGTCCACATAACACCGGGGAGCTGTTTTTT

abundance: .
j_gene: TRBJ2-5
v_gene: TRBV11-2
d_gene: TRBD2
CDR3aa: CASSLGTSGTGETQYF
CDR3nt: TGTGCCAGCAGCTTGGGGACTAGCGGGACAGGAGAGACCCAGTACTTC

abundance: .
j_gene: TRBJ2-1
v_gene: TRBV19
d_gene: .
CDR3aa: CASSRDFPDNEQFF
CDR3nt: TGTGCCAGTAGTCGGGACTTCCCAGACAATGAGCAGTTCTTC

abundance: .
j_gene: TRBJ1-3
v_gene: TRBV5-1
d_gene: .
CDR3aa: CASSRGTITGNTIYF
CDR3nt: TGCGCCAGCAGCCGAGGGACAATTACCGGAAACACCATATATTTT

abundance: .
j_gene: TRBJ2-1
v_gene: TRBV5-1
d_gene: TRBD2
CDR3aa: CASSSALAGPSSYNEQFF
CDR3nt: TGCGCCAGCAGCTCGGCACTAGCGGGTCCGAGCTCCTACAATGAGCAGTTCTTC

abundance: .
j_gene: TRBJ1-1
v_gene: TRBV28
d_gene: .
CDR3aa: CASSLYRQSNTEAFF
CDR3nt: TGTGCCAGCAGTTTATACCGCCAGTCGAACACTGAAGCTTTCTTT

abundance: .
j_gene: TRBJ2-3
v_gene: TRBV6-5
d_gene: TRBD2
CDR3aa: CASSTTSERTDTQYF
CDR3nt: TGTGCCAGCAGCACGACTAGCGAGCGCACAGATACGCAGTATTTT

abundance: once
j_gene: TRBJ2-1
v_gene: TRBV24-1
d_gene: TRBD1
CDR3aa: CATSDFGQAYNEQFF
CDR3nt: TGTGCCACCAGTGACTTTGGACAGGCCTACAATGAGCAGTTCTTC

abundance: .
j_gene: TRBJ1-4
v_gene: TRBV5-1
d_gene: .
CDR3aa: CASSFITNEKLFF
CDR3nt: TGCGCCAGCAGCTTTATCACTAATGAAAAACTGTTTTTT

abundance: .
j_gene: TRBJ1-2
v_gene: TRBV24-1
d_gene: TRBD1
CDR3aa: CATRDPGQERYTF
CDR3nt: TGTGCCACCAGGGACCCGGGACAGGAGCGCTACACCTTC

abundance: .
j_gene: TRBJ1-2
v_gene: TRBV10-1
d_gene: TRBD1
CDR3aa: CASSESRTGDYGYTF
CDR3nt: TGCGCCAGCAGTGAGTCCAGGACAGGGGATTATGGCTACACCTTC

abundance: .
j_gene: TRBJ1-4
v_gene: TRBV6-5
d_gene: TRBD1
CDR3aa: CASSTRDRKEKLFF
CDR3nt: TGTGCCAGCAGTACCCGGGACAGGAAGGAAAAACTGTTTTTT

abundance: .
j_gene: TRBJ2-3
v_gene: TRBV4-3
d_gene: TRBD2
CDR3aa: CASSQEAIVRGLADTDTQYF
CDR3nt: TGCGCCAGCAGCCAAGAAGCTATAGTTAGGGGACTAGCGGACACAGATACGCAGTATTTT

abundance: once
j_gene: TRBJ1-1
v_gene: TRBV12-3/TRBV12-4
d_gene: .
CDR3aa: CASSLTGSVEAFF
CDR3nt: TGTGCCAGCAGTCTGACAGGCTCTGTTGAAGCTTTCTTT

abundance: .
j_gene: TRBJ1-1
v_gene: TRBV7-9
d_gene: TRBD1
CDR3aa: CASSPRQGRMEYTEAFF
CDR3nt: TGTGCCAGCAGTCCGAGACAGGGACGAATGGAGTACACTGAAGCTTTCTTT

abundance: .
j_gene: TRBJ1-1
v_gene: TRBV7-9
d_gene: .
CDR3aa: CASSLAGTPAFEAFF
CDR3nt: TGTGCCAGCAGCTTGGCCGGGACACCAGCCTTTGAAGCTTTCTTT

abundance: .
j_gene: TRBJ2-1
v_gene: TRBV14
d_gene: TRBD2
CDR3aa: CASSLAGGWNEQFF
CDR3nt: TGTGCCAGCAGCCTAGCGGGAGGTTGGAATGAGCAGTTCTTC

abundance: once
j_gene: TRBJ2-5
v_gene: TRBV5-1
d_gene: .
CDR3aa: CASSLGAGETQYF
CDR3nt: TGCGCCAGCAGCTTGGGTGCCGGGGAGACCCAGTACTTC

abundance: few
j_gene: TRBJ2-2
v_gene: TRBV19
d_gene: .
CDR3aa: CASSYSRDTGELFF
CDR3nt: TGTGCCAGTAGTTATAGTCGGGACACCGGGGAGCTGTTTTTT